The next 2 T cell receptor beta chains were all read from a single sample in a study of blood T cell repertoires in COVID-19. The method was immunoSEQ multiplex PCR; TCRdb's version includes in-frame clones alone and lacks a portion of them. The sample has 200,000 to 250,000 clones, around nine tenths seen once; the top ten hold about 1.5%. The sample consisted of PBMCs or T cells enriched from blood (not recorded which). The receptors stem from a woman aged 45-65 years who had recovered from COVID-19.

The genes are TRBV11-2 and TRBJ2-3; a possible D gene is TRBD2 (7 bases). In germline, CDR1 is SGHAT, CDR2 FQNNGV. This CDR3 contains 14 residues. The V end lost 6 bases, the J end lost 5 bases, and 15 bases lay between the germline ends. The CDR3 DNA reads as TGTGCCAGCAGACTACAGGGAGGGGGAGATACGCAGTATTTT. It codes for CASRLQGGGDTQYF.

The V and J genes are TRBV28 and TRBJ1-1, with a tentative D call TRBD1 (6 bases). Trimming removed 6 bases from V and 0 bases from J, with 14 bases in between. This CDR3 comprises 15 residues. Germline CDR1 and CDR2: MDHEN and SYDVKM. CDR3 amino acids: CASRQGSLMNTEAFF. As DNA, the CDR3 is TGTGCCAGCAGACAGGGTTCTCTAATGAACACTGAAGCTTTCTTT. The full variable domain, in which reference TRBV28 and TRBJ1-1 provide the parts outside the CDR3, is DVKVTQSSRYLVKRTGEKVFLECVQDMDHENMFWYRQDPGLGLRLIYFSYDVKMKEKGDIPEGYSVSREKKERFSLILESASTNQTSMYLCASRQGSLMNTEAFFGQGTRLTVV.